These 2 T cell receptor beta chains share one sample of origin, sequenced in a study of T cell repertoires in cytomegalovirus infection. TCRdb re-called the reads through MiXCR, storing one row per CDR3 protein. The profile shows roughly 200,000 distinct CDR3 sequences, approximately 40% of them singletons. No antigen has been assigned to these receptors. This sample comprised CD8+ T cells from cultured PBMCs, obtained from culture after CMV antigen stimulation. These receptors were obtained from a human donor in good health (CMV status not recorded). Some clones in this sample may be carry-over from other donors' samples.

Judged by abundance, this clonotype is medium-sized. The genes are TRBV7-8 and TRBJ1-1; D gene unclear. The V and J ends lost 4 bases and 1 base respectively, with 10 bases between them. The germline CDR1 and CDR2 sequences are SGHVS and FQNEAQ. This CDR3 spans 14 amino acids. The CDR3 DNA reads TGTGCCAGCAGCTCGGGTCGACGGAACACTGAAGCTTTCTTT. Amino acid sequence: CASSSGRRNTEAFF.

The chain has TRBV27 and TRBJ1-5; D gene unclear. The CDR3 has 15 residues. Trimming removed 4 bases from V and 2 bases from J, with 12 bases in between. Germline assignment: CDR1 MNHEY and CDR2 SMNVEV (reference sequence). CDR3 sequence (DNA): TGTGCCAGCAGTTCCAGCCCGGCCGGCAATCAGCCCCAGCATTTT. Translation gives CASSSSPAGNQPQHF.